This TCR beta chain was retrieved from a study of T cells in Graves' hyperthyroidism and ophthalmopathy. About the study: It was at initial diagnosis, before any treatment, that peripheral blood was collected.

Amplified TCR beta CDR3 regions came from RNA transcripts. HTBI primers were used for first-round RT-PCR of the TCR CDR3. One entry per CDR3 protein, called by TCRdb with MiXCR from the multiplex PCR reads. Seen here are approximately 320,000 distinct CDR3 sequences, 16% observed once, and the top ten hold 33%. In its sample, this clonotype was seen many times. V lost 7 bases and J lost 1; bases outside the gene matches: 6. Germline-derived CDR1 and CDR2 are MNHEY and SVGEGT. CDR3 size: 16 residues. Out of approximately 9.9 ml of fresh peripheral blood came the PBMCs. The sample was blood. This clonotype was sampled from a young man with Graves' hyperthyroidism. This chain connects TRBV6-2 or TRBV6-3 to TRBJ2-2; 10 bases agree with TRBD2. The CDR3 nucleotides read TGTGCCAGCAAACCGGGACTAGCGCGGAACACCGGGGAGCTGTTTTTT. It specifies CASKPGLARNTGELFF.